Each of the 14 T cell receptor beta chains below was sequenced from the same sample in a study of STAT5B mutations in CD4+ large granular lymphocyte leukemia. Using immunoSEQ multiplex PCR, the repertoire was profiled, and TCRdb retains in-frame clones only, with some absent. The sample lists just over 40,000 clones; around 85% were seen once. Material for sequencing was CD4+ T cells from blood buffy coats. These receptors were collected from a human donor in good health.

The V and J genes are TRBV28 and TRBJ1-2; 7 bases are a match to TRBD1. Germline-derived CDR1 and CDR2 are MDHEN and SYDVKM. There are 14 residues in the CDR3. Germline trimming cut 5 bases from V and 4 bases from J; bases unmatched to any gene: 7. In DNA, the CDR3 is TGTGCCAGCAGTATTAAGGGGGCGGGCTATGGCTACACCTTC. This codes for CASSIKGAGYGYTF.

The gene calls are TRBV6-5 and TRBJ2-2, with D possibly TRBD2 on 7 matching bases. The CDR3 totals 13 residues. V gave up 6 bases and J gave up 7 bases, with 12 bases separating them. Germline CDR1 and CDR2: MNHEY and SVGAGI. CDR3 bases: TGTGCCAGCAGAAACAGGGACTACGGGGAGCTGTTTTTT. Translating gives CASRNRDYGELFF.

This clone was picked up one time. The CDR3 coding sequence is TGTGCCAGCAGTGCTGGACTAGCGGGAGTAGAGACCCAGTACTTC. Translated: CASSAGLAGVETQYF. The chain carries TRBV6-1 and TRBJ2-5; the match to TRBD2 covers 13 bases. Germline lookup yields CDR1 MNHNS and CDR2 SASEGT. J gave up 4 bases and V 4 bases, and 3 bases lay outside the gene matches. The CDR3 length is 15 residues.

The gene calls are TRBV7-2 and TRBJ2-5, with TRBD2 matching 8 bases. Near its end, the DNA agrees better with TRBJ2-7, so the J call may be wrong. The CDR3 contains 15 residues. Germline values: CDR1 SGHTA, CDR2 FQGNSA. The CDR3, as DNA: TGTGCCAGCAGCCCTGGACTAGCTTCGGTCGGCGAGCAGTACTTC. Protein: CASSPGLASVGEQYF.

The rearrangement uses TRBV5-1 and TRBJ2-4; D is undetermined. Trimming took off 4 bases at V and 12 bases at J, with 17 bases between the two ends. This CDR3 comprises 13 residues. Germline assignment: CDR1 SGHRS and CDR2 YFSETQ. The CDR3, as DNA: TGCGCCAGCAGCCCCGATACGGTCTCTACTCAGTACTTC. Amino acids: CASSPDTVSTQYF.

This clone was detected once. J is TRBJ1-2 and V is TRBV18; 9 nucleotides align to TRBD1. The CDR3 totals 15 residues. From germline, CDR1 is KGHSH and CDR2 LQKENI. J gave up 6 bases and V 2 bases, and 7 bases lay outside the gene matches. CDR3 in amino acids: CASSPRTGAEDGYTF. The CDR3 DNA is TGTGCCAGCTCACCAAGGACAGGGGCAGAGGATGGCTACACCTTC.

Written as DNA, the CDR3 is TGTGCCAGCAGCCCAAACACGGACAGGAGGCGGAACACTGAAGCTTTCTTT. Protein product: CASSPNTDRRRNTEAFF. The rearrangement uses TRBV7-6 and TRBJ1-1; TRBD1 aligns across 7 bases. Germline CDR1 reads SGHVS; CDR2 reads FNYEAQ. The CDR3 contains 17 residues. V lost 5 bases, J lost 1 base, and 13 bases stayed unmatched.

This chain links TRBV29-1 with TRBJ1-1; no reliable D call. V gave up 5 bases and J gave up 0 bases, with 10 bases separating them. The CDR3 is 13 residues long. Germline lookup yields CDR1 SQVTM and CDR2 ANQGSEA. The CDR3, as DNA: TGCAGCGTTAACTGGGGAATGAACACTGAAGCTTTCTTT. Residues: CSVNWGMNTEAFF.

The chain employs TRBV29-1 and TRBJ2-7; TRBD1 matches at 7 bases. CDR1 and CDR2 (germline): SQVTM, ANQGSEA. The CDR3 sequence is 14 residues long. Unmatched junction bases numbered 10, after V lost 6 bases and J lost 2 bases. In DNA, the CDR3 is TGCAGCGTCTTCCGGGACAGTGACCCCTACGAGCAGTACTTC. Translating gives CSVFRDSDPYEQYF.

This chain connects TRBV5-1 to TRBJ2-2; TRBD1 is a possible D gene (6 bases). Trimming left V 7 bases short and J 6 bases short, with 19 bases between. Germline loops: CDR1 SGHRS, CDR2 YFSETQ. The CDR3 is 15 amino acids. Here the CDR3 reads CASAPRAGDSGELFF. CDR3 sequence (DNA): TGCGCCAGCGCCCCGAGGGCAGGGGATTCCGGGGAGCTGTTTTTT.

This chain uses TRBV18 with TRBJ2-1; a weak D match, TRBD1 (5 bases). Germline values: CDR1 KGHSH, CDR2 LQKENI. V dropped 3 bases and J dropped 0 bases, with 18 bases sitting between them. CDR3 size: 18 residues. For the CDR3, the DNA is TGTGCCAGCTCACCGCTTAGGGTGGGCGACAGCTCCTACAATGAGCAGTTCTTC. Encoded protein: CASSPLRVGDSSYNEQFF.

The V gene is TRBV30, the J gene TRBJ1-2; D is uncertain. Germline V gene sequence: CDR1 GTSNPN, CDR2 SVGIG (reference sequence). V was clipped by 0 bases and J by 7 bases, with 15 bases between them. The CDR3 length is 14 residues. This CDR3 reads CAWSVLTVGGGYTF. The CDR3 coding sequence is TGTGCCTGGAGTGTACTGACCGTAGGTGGTGGCTACACCTTC.

The chain employs TRBV11-3 and TRBJ2-1; D ambiguous. The CDR3 is 13 residues long. Germline-derived CDR1 and CDR2 are SGHNT and YENEEA. V was clipped by 4 bases and J by 5 bases, with 9 bases between them. The CDR3 coding sequence is TGTGCCAGCAGCTCAAACACGGACAATGAGCAGTTCTTC. Protein product: CASSSNTDNEQFF.

V usage is TRBV6-5 and J usage is TRBJ1-2, with D maybe TRBD1 (6 bases). CDR1 MNHEY and CDR2 SVGAGI come from the germline V gene. The V and J ends lost 6 bases and 4 bases respectively, with 12 bases between them. The CDR3 length is 13 residues. The CDR3 region is CASRHRDTYGYTF. CDR3 in DNA: TGTGCCAGCAGACACCGGGACACCTATGGCTACACCTTC.